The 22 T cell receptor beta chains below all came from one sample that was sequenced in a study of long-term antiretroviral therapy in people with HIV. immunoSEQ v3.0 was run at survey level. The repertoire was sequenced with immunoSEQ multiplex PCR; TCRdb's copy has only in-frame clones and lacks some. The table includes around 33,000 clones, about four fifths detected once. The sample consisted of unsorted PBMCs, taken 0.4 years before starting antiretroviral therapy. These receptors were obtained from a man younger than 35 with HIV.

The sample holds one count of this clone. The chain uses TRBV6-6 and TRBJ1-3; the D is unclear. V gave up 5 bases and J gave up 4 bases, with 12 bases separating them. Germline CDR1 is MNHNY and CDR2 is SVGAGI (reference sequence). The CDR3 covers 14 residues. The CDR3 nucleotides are TGTGCCAGCAGTCCGGGCGCAACAGGAAACACCATATATTTT. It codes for CASSPGATGNTIYF.

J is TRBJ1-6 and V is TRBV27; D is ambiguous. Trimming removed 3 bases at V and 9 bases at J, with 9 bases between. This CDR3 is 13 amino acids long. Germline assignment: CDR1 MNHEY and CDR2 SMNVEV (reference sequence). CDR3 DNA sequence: TGTGCCAGCAGTTTTATAGTCGCTTCACCCCTCCACTTT. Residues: CASSFIVASPLHF.

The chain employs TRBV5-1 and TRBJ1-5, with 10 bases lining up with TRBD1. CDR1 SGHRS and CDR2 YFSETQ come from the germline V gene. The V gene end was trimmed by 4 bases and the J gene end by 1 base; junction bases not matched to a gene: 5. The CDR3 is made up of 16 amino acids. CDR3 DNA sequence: TGCGCCAGCAGCCCGACAGGGGGCGTGAGCAATCAGCCCCAGCATTTT. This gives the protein CASSPTGGVSNQPQHF.

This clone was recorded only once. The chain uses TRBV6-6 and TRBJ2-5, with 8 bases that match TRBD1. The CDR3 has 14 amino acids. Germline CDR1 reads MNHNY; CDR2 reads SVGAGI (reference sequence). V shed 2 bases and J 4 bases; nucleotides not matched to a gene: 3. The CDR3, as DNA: TGTGCCAGCAGTTACCCCGACAGGGGAGAGACCCAGTACTTC. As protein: CASSYPDRGETQYF.

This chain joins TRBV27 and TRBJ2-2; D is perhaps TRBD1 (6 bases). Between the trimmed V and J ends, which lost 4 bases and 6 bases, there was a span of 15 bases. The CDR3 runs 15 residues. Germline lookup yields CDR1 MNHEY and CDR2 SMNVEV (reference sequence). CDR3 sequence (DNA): TGTGCCAGCAGTTCGACGACAGGTTGGTCCGGGGAGCTGTTTTTT. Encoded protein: CASSSTTGWSGELFF.

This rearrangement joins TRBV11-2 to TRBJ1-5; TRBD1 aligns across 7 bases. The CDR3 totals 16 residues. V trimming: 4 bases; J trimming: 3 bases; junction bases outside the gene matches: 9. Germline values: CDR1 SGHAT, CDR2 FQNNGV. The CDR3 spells CASSSETGLYNQPQHF. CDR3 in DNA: TGTGCCAGCAGCTCCGAGACAGGGCTATACAATCAGCCCCAGCATTTT.

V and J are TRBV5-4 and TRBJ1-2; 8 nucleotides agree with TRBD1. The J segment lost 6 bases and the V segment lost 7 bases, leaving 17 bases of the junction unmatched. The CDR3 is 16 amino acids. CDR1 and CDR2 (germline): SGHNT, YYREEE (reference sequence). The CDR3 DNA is TGTGCCAGCGAACTAAACTCCAGGGGGCGCAGCCATGGCTACACCTTC. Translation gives CASELNSRGRSHGYTF.

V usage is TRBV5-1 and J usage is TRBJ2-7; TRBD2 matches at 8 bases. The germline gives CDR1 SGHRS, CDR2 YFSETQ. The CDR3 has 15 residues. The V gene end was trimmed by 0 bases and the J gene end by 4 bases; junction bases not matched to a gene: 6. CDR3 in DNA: TGCGCCAGCAGCTTGGAGGGGCGGGGGGCTTACGAGCAGTACTTC. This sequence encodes CASSLEGRGAYEQYF. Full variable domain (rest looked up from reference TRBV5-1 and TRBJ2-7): KAGVTQTPRYLIKTRGQQVTLSCSPISGHRSVSWYQQTPGQGLQFLFEYFSETQRNKGNFPGRFSGRQFSNSRSEMNVSTLELGDSALYLCASSLEGRGAYEQYFGPGTRLTVT.

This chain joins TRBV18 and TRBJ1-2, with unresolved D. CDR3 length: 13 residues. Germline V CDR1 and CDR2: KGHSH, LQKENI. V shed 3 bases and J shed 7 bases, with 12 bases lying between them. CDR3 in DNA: TGTGCCAGCTCACCCGAAATAAACGTTGGCTACACCTTC. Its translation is CASSPEINVGYTF.

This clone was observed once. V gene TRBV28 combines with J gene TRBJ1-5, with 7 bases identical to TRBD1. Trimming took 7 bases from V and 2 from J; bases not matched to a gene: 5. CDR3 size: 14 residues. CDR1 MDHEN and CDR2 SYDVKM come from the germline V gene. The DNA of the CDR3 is TGTGCCAGCACAATAGGACAGGGCAATCAGCCCCAGCATTTT. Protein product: CASTIGQGNQPQHF.

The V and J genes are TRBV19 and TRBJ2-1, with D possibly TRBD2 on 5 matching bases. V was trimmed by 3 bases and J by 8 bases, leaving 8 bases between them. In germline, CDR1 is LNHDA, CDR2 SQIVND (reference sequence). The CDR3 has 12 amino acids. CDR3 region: CASSIWGDEQFF. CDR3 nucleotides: TGTGCCAGTAGTATCTGGGGAGATGAGCAGTTCTTC.

The CDR3 loop is CASSFLSSRDRAYNEQFF. CDR3 nucleotide sequence: TGTGCCAGCAGTTTCCTGTCAAGCCGGGACAGGGCCTACAATGAGCAGTTCTTC. This sequence joins TRBV27 and TRBJ2-1; 9 bases line up with TRBD1. The germline CDR1 and CDR2 sequences are MNHEY and SMNVEV (reference sequence). The CDR3 has 18 residues. The junction had 11 bases not matched to a gene; V was cut back by 3 bases and J by 2 bases.

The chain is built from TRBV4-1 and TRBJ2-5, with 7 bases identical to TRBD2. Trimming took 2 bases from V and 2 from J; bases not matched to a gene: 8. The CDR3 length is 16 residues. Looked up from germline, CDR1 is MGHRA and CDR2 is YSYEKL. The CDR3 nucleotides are TGCGCCAGCAGCCAATCTCTAGCGGTTACACAAGAGACCCAGTACTTC. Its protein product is CASSQSLAVTQETQYF.

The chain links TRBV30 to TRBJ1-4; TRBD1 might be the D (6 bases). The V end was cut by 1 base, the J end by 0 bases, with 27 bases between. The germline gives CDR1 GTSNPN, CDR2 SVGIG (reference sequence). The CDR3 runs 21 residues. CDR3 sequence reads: CAWSGHLKRTSGVATNEKLFF. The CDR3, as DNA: TGTGCCTGGAGTGGCCACCTGAAACGGACGTCAGGGGTTGCAACTAATGAAAAACTGTTTTTT.

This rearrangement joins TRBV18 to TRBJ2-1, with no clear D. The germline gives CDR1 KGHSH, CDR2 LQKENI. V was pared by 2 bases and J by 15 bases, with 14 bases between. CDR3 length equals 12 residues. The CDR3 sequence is CASSPLGAPGFF. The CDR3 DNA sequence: TGTGCCAGCTCACCATTAGGAGCTCCAGGGTTCTTC.

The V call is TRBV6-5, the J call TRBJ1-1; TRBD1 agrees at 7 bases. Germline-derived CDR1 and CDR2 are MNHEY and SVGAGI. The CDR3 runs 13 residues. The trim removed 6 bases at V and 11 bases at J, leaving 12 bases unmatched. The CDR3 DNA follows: TGTGCCAGCAGACCGGACAGGCGAAGGGTCGCTTTCTTT. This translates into CASRPDRRRVAFF.

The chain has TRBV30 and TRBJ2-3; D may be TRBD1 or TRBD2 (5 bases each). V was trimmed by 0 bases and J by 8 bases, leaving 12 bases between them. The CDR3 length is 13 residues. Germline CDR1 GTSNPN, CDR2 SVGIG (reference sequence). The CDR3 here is CAWSVKGSGTQYF. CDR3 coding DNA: TGTGCCTGGAGTGTGAAGGGGAGCGGTACGCAGTATTTT.

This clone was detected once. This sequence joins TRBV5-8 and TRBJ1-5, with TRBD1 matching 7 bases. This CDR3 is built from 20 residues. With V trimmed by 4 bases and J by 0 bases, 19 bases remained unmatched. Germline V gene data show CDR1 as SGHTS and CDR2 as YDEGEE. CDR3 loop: CASSHMPTGFLGGSNQPQHF. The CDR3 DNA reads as TGTGCCAGCAGCCACATGCCGACAGGGTTCCTTGGAGGTAGCAATCAGCCCCAGCATTTT.

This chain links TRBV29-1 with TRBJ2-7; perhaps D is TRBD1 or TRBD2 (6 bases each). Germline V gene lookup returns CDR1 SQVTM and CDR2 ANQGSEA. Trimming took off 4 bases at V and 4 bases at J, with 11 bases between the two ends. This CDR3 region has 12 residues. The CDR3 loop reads CSVGSGAYEQYF. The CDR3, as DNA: TGCAGCGTTGGCTCGGGGGCTTACGAGCAGTACTTC.

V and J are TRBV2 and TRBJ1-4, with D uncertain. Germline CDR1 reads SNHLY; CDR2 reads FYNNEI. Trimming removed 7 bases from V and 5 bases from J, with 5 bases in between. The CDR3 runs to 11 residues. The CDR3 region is CASNKNEKLFF. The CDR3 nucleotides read TGTGCCAGCAATAAGAATGAAAAACTGTTTTTT. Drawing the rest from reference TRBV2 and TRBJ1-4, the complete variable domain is EPEVTQTPSHQVTQMGQEVILRCVPISNHLYFYWYRQILGQKVEFLVSFYNNEISEKSEIFDDQFSVERPDGSNFTLKIRSTKLEDSAMYFCASNKNEKLFFGSGTQLSVL.

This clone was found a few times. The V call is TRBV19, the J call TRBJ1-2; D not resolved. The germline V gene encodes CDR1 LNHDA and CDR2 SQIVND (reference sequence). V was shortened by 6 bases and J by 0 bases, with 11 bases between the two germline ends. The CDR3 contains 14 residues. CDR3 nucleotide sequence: TGTGCCAGTAGCATCCGGGAAGCTAACTATGGCTACACCTTC. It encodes CASSIREANYGYTF.

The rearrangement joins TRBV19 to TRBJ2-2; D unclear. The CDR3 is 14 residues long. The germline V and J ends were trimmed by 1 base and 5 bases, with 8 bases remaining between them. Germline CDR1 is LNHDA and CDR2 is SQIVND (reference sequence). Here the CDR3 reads CASSIVGATGELFF. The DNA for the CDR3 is TGTGCCAGTAGTATAGTAGGTGCGACCGGGGAGCTGTTTTTT.